Shown below are 31 T cell receptor beta chains from a single sample sequenced in a study of blood T cell repertoires in COVID-19. Method: immunoSEQ multiplex PCR; TCRdb's copy keeps in-frame clones and lacks some. The data hold roughly 90,000 clones, with around 85% observed a single time. Sample: peripheral blood. The receptor source for this set is a man older than 75 with acute or convalescent COVID-19.

The rearrangement links TRBV5-1 to TRBJ2-7; 7 nucleotides align to TRBD1. V lost 4 bases to trimming and J lost 6 bases; unmatched junction nucleotides: 13. From germline, CDR1 is SGHRS and CDR2 YFSETQ. The CDR3 runs 15 residues. The CDR3 region has the DNA TGCGCCAGCAGCCAAAGCGACAGGGCTTTAGCCGAGCAGTACTTC. It codes for CASSQSDRALAEQYF.

The chain uses TRBV14 and TRBJ2-7; possible D gene TRBD1, 5 bases. Germline lookup yields CDR1 SGHDN and CDR2 FVKESK. This CDR3 is 16 amino acids long. Trimming shortened V by 3 bases and J by 2 bases, and 17 bases separated the two germline ends. The CDR3 region is CASSQAKRTRTYEQYF. The CDR3 coding sequence is TGTGCCAGCAGCCAGGCGAAGAGGACAAGAACCTACGAGCAGTACTTC.

The rearrangement uses TRBV12-3 or TRBV12-4 and TRBJ2-1; 8 nucleotides line up with TRBD2. After removal of 3 bases from V and 6 bases from J, the junction contained 1 base not matched to a gene. CDR3 length equals 13 residues. The CDR3 sequence is CASSLAGGNEQFF. The DNA of the CDR3 is TGTGCCAGCAGTTTGGCGGGGGGCAATGAGCAGTTCTTC.

The rearrangement uses TRBV4-1 and TRBJ2-5; 7 nucleotides match TRBD2. The CDR3 spans 15 residues. Looked up from germline, CDR1 is MGHRA and CDR2 is YSYEKL. V was clipped by 1 base and J by 5 bases; unmatched bases: 7. The CDR3 DNA follows: TGCGCCAGCAGCCAAGGACCTAGCGGTTGGGAGACCCAGTACTTC. This sequence encodes CASSQGPSGWETQYF.

This sequence joins TRBV5-1 and TRBJ2-7, with 7 nucleotides matching TRBD1. Germline V CDR1 and CDR2: SGHRS, YFSETQ. V shed 0 bases, J shed 0 bases, and the junction held 3 bases outside the gene matches. The CDR3 runs to 15 residues. The CDR3 sequence is CASSLETGSSYEQYF. The CDR3 DNA reads as TGCGCCAGCAGCTTGGAGACAGGGAGCTCCTACGAGCAGTACTTC. Full variable domain (remainder filled in from reference TRBV5-1 and TRBJ2-7): KAGVTQTPRYLIKTRGQQVTLSCSPISGHRSVSWYQQTPGQGLQFLFEYFSETQRNKGNFPGRFSGRQFSNSRSEMNVSTLELGDSALYLCASSLETGSSYEQYFGPGTRLTVT.

V gene TRBV6-5 combines with J gene TRBJ1-1; D unresolved. The length of the CDR3 is 15 residues. The V gene lost 4 bases and the J gene lost 1 base, with 13 bases spanning the gap. The germline V gene encodes CDR1 MNHEY and CDR2 SVGAGI. In DNA, the CDR3 is TGTGCCAGCAGTTTTAATGAACAGTGGAACACTGAAGCTTTCTTT. Amino acids: CASSFNEQWNTEAFF.

This chain uses TRBV14 with TRBJ2-6; TRBD1 might be the D (6 bases). The germline V and J ends were trimmed by 3 bases and 0 bases, with 18 bases remaining between them. Looked up from germline, CDR1 is SGHDN and CDR2 is FVKESK. The CDR3 totals 19 residues. CDR3 DNA sequence: TGTGCCAGCAGCCATATCATGACAGGCGTCTCCTCTGGGGCCAACGTCCTGACTTTC. Protein: CASSHIMTGVSSGANVLTF.

This clone was counted a single time. The rearrangement joins TRBV6-5 to TRBJ1-2; 11 positions match TRBD1. V shed 7 bases and J 5 bases; nucleotides not matched to a gene: 9. Germline CDR1 MNHEY, CDR2 SVGAGI. CDR3 size: 15 residues. This chain's CDR3 is CASNPGQGAGYGYTF. The CDR3 coding sequence is TGTGCCAGCAATCCCGGACAGGGGGCTGGTTATGGCTACACCTTC.

The V and J genes are TRBV11-1 and TRBJ2-2; D is undetermined. CDR3 length: 13 amino acids. Looked up from germline, CDR1 is SGHAT and CDR2 is FQDESV (reference sequence). V was cut by 3 bases and J by 3 bases, with 5 bases left in between. Here the CDR3 reads CASSLRYTGELFF. CDR3 nucleotides: TGTGCCAGCAGCTTGCGGTACACCGGGGAGCTGTTTTTT. Full variable domain (missing parts from reference TRBV11-1 and TRBJ2-2): EAEVAQSPRYKITEKSQAVAFWCDPISGHATLYWYRQILGQGPELLVQFQDESVVDDSQLPKDRFSAERLKGVDSTLKIQPAELGDSAMYLCASSLRYTGELFFGEGSRLTVL.

The gene calls are TRBV19 and TRBJ2-7; TRBD1 matches 8 bases. The germline V gene encodes CDR1 LNHDA and CDR2 SQIVND (reference sequence). This CDR3 contains 15 residues. The V gene end was trimmed by 5 bases and the J gene end by 2 bases; junction bases not matched to a gene: 8. The CDR3 nucleotides read TGTGCCAGTAGTGCAAGGACAGGGTTAACCTACGAGCAGTACTTC. It is translated as CASSARTGLTYEQYF.

The V gene is TRBV24-1, the J gene TRBJ2-3, with TRBD1 matching 8 bases. Germline V gene data show CDR1 as KGHDR and CDR2 as SFDVKD. The CDR3 is 16 amino acids. J gave up 6 bases and V 4 bases, and 11 bases lay outside the gene matches. CDR3 protein: CATSDEGQGSMDTQYF. The CDR3 DNA reads as TGTGCCACCAGTGACGAAGGACAGGGATCGATGGATACGCAGTATTTT.

Only a few counts were recorded for this clone. The chain has TRBV5-5 and TRBJ2-5, with TRBD2 matching 16 bases. The CDR3 has 16 residues. Germline CDR1 SGHKS, CDR2 YYEKEE (reference sequence). Trimming removed 4 bases from V and 7 bases from J; junction bases left unmatched: 7. The DNA of the CDR3 is TGTGCCAGCAGCGGGACTAGCGGGAGGGCCGATGGGACCCAGTACTTC. Translating gives CASSGTSGRADGTQYF.

The J gene is TRBJ1-1, the V gene TRBV6-2 or TRBV6-3; 9 bases agree with TRBD1. Germline V lookup: CDR1 MNHEY, CDR2 SVGEGT. The CDR3 length is 12 residues. V was clipped by 6 bases and J by 11 bases; unmatched bases: 7. CDR3 residues: CASSPDRGSAFF. CDR3 nucleotide sequence: TGTGCCAGCAGCCCCGACAGGGGGTCGGCTTTCTTT.

This sequence joins TRBV6-1 and TRBJ2-7, with a tentative D call TRBD1 (6 bases). This CDR3 is built from 16 residues. V was pared by 3 bases and J by 7 bases, with 22 bases between. CDR1 is MNHNS and CDR2 is SASEGT in the germline V gene. The CDR3 spells CASSEVEWDTLLEQYF. DNA of the CDR3: TGTGCCAGCAGTGAGGTGGAGTGGGACACACTTCTGGAGCAGTACTTC.

The J gene is TRBJ1-2, the V gene TRBV27, with D perhaps TRBD1 (6 bases). The germline V gene has CDR1 MNHEY and CDR2 SMNVEV (reference sequence). V was trimmed by 1 base and J by 6 bases, leaving 12 bases between them. The CDR3 is made up of 14 amino acids. The CDR3 here is CASSLFTGNDGYTF. The CDR3 DNA reads TGTGCCAGCAGTTTATTTACAGGGAACGATGGCTACACCTTC.

The chain is built from TRBV7-2 and TRBJ1-2, with 10 bases that match TRBD1. CDR1 and CDR2 from the germline V gene are SGHTA and FQGNSA. CDR3 length: 15 amino acids. V was clipped by 5 bases and J by 2 bases; unmatched bases: 5. CDR3 nucleotides: TGTGCCAGCAGCCCCCGACAGGGGGCGAACTATGGCTACACCTTC. This encodes CASSPRQGANYGYTF. The full variable domain, in which reference TRBV7-2 and TRBJ1-2 provide the parts outside the CDR3, is GAGVSQSPSNKVTEKGKDVELRCDPISGHTALYWYRQSLGQGLEFLIYFQGNSAPDKSGLPSDRFSAERTGGSVSTLTIQRTQQEDSAVYLCASSPRQGANYGYTFGSGTRLTVV.

This chain uses TRBV11-1 with TRBJ2-7, with 8 positions matching TRBD2. The germline V gene encodes CDR1 SGHAT and CDR2 FQDESV (reference sequence). There are 16 residues in the CDR3. Trimming removed 3 bases from V and 1 base from J; junction bases left unmatched: 8. This CDR3 reads CASSFQSGGQSYEQYF. CDR3 in DNA: TGTGCCAGCAGCTTTCAGTCGGGGGGGCAGTCCTACGAGCAGTACTTC.

This chain links TRBV4-1 with TRBJ2-3; D ambiguous. The CDR3 has 13 residues. V gave up 0 bases and J gave up 7 bases, with 8 bases separating them. Per germline, CDR1 MGHRA and CDR2 YSYEKL. The CDR3 coding sequence is TGCGCCAGCAGCCAAGAAAGGAGCCATACGCAGTATTTT. Translating it yields CASSQERSHTQYF.

The chain uses TRBV18 and TRBJ1-2, with D possibly TRBD1 on 5 matching bases. The CDR3 extends over 14 amino acids. Germline CDR1 reads KGHSH; CDR2 reads LQKENI. V dropped 5 bases and J dropped 0 bases, with 10 bases sitting between them. The CDR3 coding sequence is TGTGCCAGCTCATCAGACAGCCCTAACTATGGCTACACCTTC. Protein sequence: CASSSDSPNYGYTF.

This rearrangement joins TRBV19 to TRBJ2-7, with D possibly being TRBD1 (6 bases). The CDR3 covers 13 residues. Looked up from germline, CDR1 is LNHDA and CDR2 is SQIVND (reference sequence). V was clipped by 3 bases and J by 6 bases, with 12 bases between them. The CDR3 is CASSMLRGGEQYF. CDR3 in DNA: TGTGCCAGTAGTATGCTACGAGGGGGCGAGCAGTACTTC.

The rearrangement uses TRBV4-2 and TRBJ2-3, with 8 bases matching TRBD2. This CDR3 is built from 16 residues. The trim removed 4 bases at V and 0 bases at J, leaving 6 bases unmatched. Looked up from germline, CDR1 is LGHNA and CDR2 is YNFKEQ. As DNA, the CDR3 is TGTGCCAGCAGCCGACTTTCTAGCGGGAGCACAGATACGCAGTATTTT. The encoded protein is CASSRLSSGSTDTQYF.

This clone appeared once. The gene calls are TRBV11-2 and TRBJ1-2, with D unresolved. Trimming cost V 3 bases and J 2 bases, with 7 bases left between them. The germline CDR1 and CDR2 sequences are SGHAT and FQNNGV. This CDR3 spans 13 amino acids. The chain's CDR3 is CASSFPGNYGYTF. The CDR3 DNA reads as TGTGCCAGCAGCTTTCCGGGGAACTATGGCTACACCTTC.

The chain has TRBV19 and TRBJ1-5; 7 nucleotides align to TRBD1. The CDR3 spans 16 residues. Germline V CDR1 and CDR2: LNHDA, SQIVND (reference sequence). The trim removed 4 bases at V and 7 bases at J, leaving 13 bases unmatched. CDR3 protein: CASSRRQGSSFQPQHF. In nucleotides, the CDR3 is TGTGCCAGTAGTAGGAGACAGGGTTCGAGCTTCCAGCCCCAGCATTTT.

The rearrangement joins TRBV1 to TRBJ2-7; TRBD1, the D gene given by the table, was not confirmed from the DNA. TRBV1 is a pseudogene segment. CDR3 length: 17 residues. The CDR3 protein is CTSSQDQGRGPANEQYF. The CDR3 nucleotides are TGCACCAGCAGCCAAGATCAGGGGCGAGGGCCGGCAAACGAGCAGTACTTC.

This chain links TRBV7-6 with TRBJ2-7; the match to TRBD2 covers 9 bases. Germline trimming cut 1 base from V and 9 bases from J; bases unmatched to any gene: 7. The CDR3 is 14 residues long. The germline CDR1 and CDR2 sequences are SGHVS and FNYEAQ. CDR3 loop: CASSLEASGMRQYF. CDR3 nucleotide sequence: TGTGCCAGCAGCTTAGAGGCTAGCGGGATGCGGCAGTACTTC.

The CDR3 DNA reads as TGTGCCAGCACCGCCCAGGCGTATAATGAAAAACTGTTTTTT. Protein: CASTAQAYNEKLFF. The genes are TRBV21-1 and TRBJ1-4; the table's D call, TRBD1, was not checked against the DNA. TRBV21-1 is classified as a pseudogene. The CDR3 consists of 14 residues.

V is TRBV3-1 (or the pseudogene TRBV3-2) and J is TRBJ2-7, with TRBD2 matching 8 bases. There are 15 residues in the CDR3. Germline lookup yields CDR1 LGHDT and CDR2 YNNKEL (reference sequence). The J segment lost 3 bases and the V segment lost 1 base, leaving 5 bases of the junction unmatched. The CDR3, as DNA: TGTGCCAGCAGCCAAGTTAGCGGGGTCCTCTACGAGCAGTACTTC. It is translated as CASSQVSGVLYEQYF.

V gene TRBV12-3 or TRBV12-4 combines with J gene TRBJ1-2; 10 bases line up with TRBD1. The CDR3 length is 13 residues. V dropped 6 bases and J dropped 7; count of bases not matched to a gene: 5. The CDR3, as DNA: TGTGCCAGCAGACAGACAGGGGGCCGTGGCTACACCTTC. This sequence encodes CASRQTGGRGYTF.

The chain combines TRBV6-6 with TRBJ1-2, with 8 positions matching TRBD1. From germline, CDR1 is MNHNY and CDR2 SVGAGI (reference sequence). V dropped 6 bases and J dropped 0; count of bases not matched to a gene: 6. The CDR3 is made up of 15 amino acids. This CDR3 is CASREQGDPNYGYTF. The CDR3 coding sequence is TGTGCCAGCAGGGAACAGGGGGACCCTAACTATGGCTACACCTTC.

The genes are TRBV11-2 and TRBJ2-1; the D gene is possibly TRBD2 (5 bases). Germline CDR1 and CDR2: SGHAT and FQNNGV. The CDR3 is 12 amino acids. V shed 4 bases and J shed 9 bases, with 10 bases lying between them. The CDR3 DNA is TGTGCCAGCAGCTCGACTACTTCTGAGCAGTTCTTC. Translated, it gives CASSSTTSEQFF. The full variable domain, with the rest looked up from reference TRBV11-2 and TRBJ2-1, is EAGVAQSPRYKIIEKRQSVAFWCNPISGHATLYWYQQILGQGPKLLIQFQNNGVVDDSQLPKDRFSAERLKGVDSTLKIQPAKLEDSAVYLCASSSTTSEQFFGPGTRLTVL.

The chain links TRBV4-1 to TRBJ1-2, with D hard to call. The CDR3 runs to 17 residues. Germline values: CDR1 MGHRA, CDR2 YSYEKL. The V end was cut by 0 bases, the J end by 0 bases, with 14 bases between. CDR3 in amino acids: CASSQESPRNANYGYTF. As DNA, the CDR3 is TGCGCCAGCAGCCAAGAGTCCCCTAGAAACGCTAACTATGGCTACACCTTC.